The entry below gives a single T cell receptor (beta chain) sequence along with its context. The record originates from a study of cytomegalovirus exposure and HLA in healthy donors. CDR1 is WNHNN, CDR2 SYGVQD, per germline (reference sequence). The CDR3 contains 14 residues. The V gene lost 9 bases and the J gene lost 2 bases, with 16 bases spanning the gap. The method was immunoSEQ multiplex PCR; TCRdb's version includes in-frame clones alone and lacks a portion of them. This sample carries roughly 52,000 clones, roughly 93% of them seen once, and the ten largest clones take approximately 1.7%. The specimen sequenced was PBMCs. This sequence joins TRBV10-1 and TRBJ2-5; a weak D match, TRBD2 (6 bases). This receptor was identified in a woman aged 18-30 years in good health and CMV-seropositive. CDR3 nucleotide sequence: TGCGCCAGAGGTATTCGGACTATTCAAGAGACCCAGTACTTC. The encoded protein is CARGIRTIQETQYF.